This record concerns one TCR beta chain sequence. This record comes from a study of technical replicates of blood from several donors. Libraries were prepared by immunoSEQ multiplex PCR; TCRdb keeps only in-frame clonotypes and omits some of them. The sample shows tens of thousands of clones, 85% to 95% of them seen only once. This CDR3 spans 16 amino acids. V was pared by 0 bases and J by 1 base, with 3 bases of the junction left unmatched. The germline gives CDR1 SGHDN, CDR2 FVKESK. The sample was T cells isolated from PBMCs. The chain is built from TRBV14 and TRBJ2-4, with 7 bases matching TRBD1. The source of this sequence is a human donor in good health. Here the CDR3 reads CASSQEIQGAKNIQYF. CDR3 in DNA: TGTGCCAGCAGCCAAGAGATACAGGGGGCCAAAAACATTCAGTACTTC.